One sample yielded the 22 T cell receptor beta chains listed below, sequenced in a study of OX40 agonist ivuxolimab in advanced cancers. The library was generated by the immunoSEQ multiplex PCR assay. TCRdb holds this immuneACCESS table with in-frame rearrangements only. Some clones are missing; in checked studies, unresolved V genes explain under half, and the rest has no known cause. The sample table shows some 83,000 clones, and around 84% are seen once. The ten largest clones add up to approximately 6.5% of the sample. Specimen: CD4+ or CD8+ T cells sorted from blood, collected in a trial of the OX40 agonist ivuxolimab. All receptors come from an adult with an advanced solid tumor such as melanoma, head and neck, liver or kidney cancer.

V gene TRBV6-5 combines with J gene TRBJ2-5; the D gene is possibly TRBD2 (7 bases). Germline CDR1 is MNHEY and CDR2 is SVGAGI. V was pared by 7 bases and J by 5 bases, with 17 bases between. This CDR3 has 14 amino acids. The CDR3 is CASTTGGKKETQYF. CDR3 DNA sequence: TGTGCCAGCACCACGGGGGGCAAAAAGGAGACCCAGTACTTC.

This rearrangement joins TRBV5-6 to TRBJ1-6; no reliable D call. Germline V gene data show CDR1 as SGHDT and CDR2 as YYEEEE. CDR3 length: 15 residues. V lost 4 bases and J 5 bases, leaving 13 bases between the germline ends. Here the CDR3 DNA reads TGTGCCAGCAGCCCCCCCTGGGATCATAATTCACCCCTCCACTTT. It yields the protein CASSPPWDHNSPLHF.

The rearrangement uses TRBV30 and TRBJ1-2; D is undetermined. The length of the CDR3 is 14 residues. Per germline, CDR1 GTSNPN and CDR2 SVGIG (reference sequence). V was trimmed by 5 bases and J by 4 bases, leaving 17 bases between them. CDR3 nucleotides: TGTGCCTGGGTCCGAAGAGACCGGACCTATGGCTACACCTTC. Its protein is CAWVRRDRTYGYTF. The entire variable domain, with the rest obtained from reference TRBV30 and TRBJ1-2, is as follows: SQTIHQWPATLVQPVGSPLSLECTVEGTSNPNLYWYRQAAGRGLQLLFYSVGIGQISSEVPQNLSASRPQDRQFILSSKKLLLSDSGFYLCAWVRRDRTYGYTFGSGTRLTVV.

The rearrangement joins TRBV7-9 to TRBJ1-2; D might be TRBD1 (6 bases). The CDR3 loop spans 15 amino acids. Germline V gene sequence: CDR1 SEHNR, CDR2 FQNEAQ (reference sequence). Trimming took off 5 bases at V and 4 bases at J, with 17 bases between the two ends. The CDR3 region is CASSLTGRGGYGYTF. The CDR3, as DNA: TGTGCCAGCAGCCTAACAGGGAGGGGAGGCTATGGCTACACCTTC.

The chain combines TRBV5-8 with TRBJ1-1; 10 bases match TRBD1. Per the germline V gene, CDR1 is SGHTS and CDR2 is YDEGEE. V shed 1 base and J 1 base; nucleotides not matched to a gene: 4. The CDR3 length is 16 residues. The CDR3 DNA is TGTGCCAGCAGCTTGATGGGGACAGGGGCGAACACTGAAGCTTTCTTT. This codes for CASSLMGTGANTEAFF.

CDR3 amino acids: CATWGEGLEPQHF. The CDR3 region has the DNA TGTGCCACCTGGGGGGAAGGCCTGGAGCCCCAGCATTTT. The V call is TRBV6-1, the J call TRBJ1-5, with TRBD1 as a possible D gene (5 bases). The CDR3 covers 13 residues. Germline V gives CDR1 MNHNS, CDR2 SASEGT. V dropped 10 bases and J dropped 8 bases, with 18 bases sitting between them.

This clone was picked up one time. The chain employs TRBV30 and TRBJ2-7; tentative D call: TRBD1 (6 bases). CDR3 length: 11 amino acids. Germline-derived CDR1 and CDR2 are GTSNPN and SVGIG (reference sequence). V dropped 7 bases and J dropped 4 bases, with 11 bases sitting between them. The CDR3 loop is CAFSDSYEQYF. CDR3 DNA: TGTGCCTTTTCGGACAGTTACGAGCAGTACTTC.

This clone occurred a few times. As DNA, the CDR3 is TGTGCCAGCAGCTCCTACATGTTTGGGACCCAGCATTTT. This sequence encodes CASSSYMFGTQHF. This chain uses TRBV5-6 with TRBJ1-5, with no clear D. Trimming pared 3 bases from V and 11 bases from J, leaving 15 bases between. Germline V CDR1 and CDR2: SGHDT, YYEEEE. The CDR3 length is 13 residues.

V gene TRBV4-2 combines with J gene TRBJ2-6; D call uncertain. The CDR3 is 18 amino acids. Germline CDR1 is LGHNA and CDR2 is YNFKEQ. The V and J ends lost 0 bases and 1 base respectively, with 13 bases between them. The CDR3 loop is CASSQEKQFPSGANVLTF. The CDR3, as DNA: TGTGCCAGCAGCCAAGAGAAACAGTTCCCTTCTGGGGCCAACGTCCTGACTTTC.

V is TRBV7-9 and J is TRBJ2-5; D is possibly TRBD1 (5 bases). The CDR3 extends over 14 amino acids. Trimming took off 1 base at V and 4 bases at J, with 10 bases between the two ends. Looked up from germline, CDR1 is SEHNR and CDR2 is FQNEAQ (reference sequence). The CDR3 reads CASSLVRGVETQYF. The CDR3 DNA reads TGTGCCAGCAGCTTAGTTAGGGGCGTAGAGACCCAGTACTTC.

V usage is TRBV19 and J usage is TRBJ1-3, with a possible D match to TRBD1 (6 bases). The CDR3 runs to 14 residues. Trimming cost V 8 bases and J 0 bases, with 11 bases left between them. Germline lookup yields CDR1 LNHDA and CDR2 SQIVND (reference sequence). Here the CDR3 reads CASCTGSSGNTIYF. The CDR3 DNA reads TGTGCCAGTTGCACAGGGAGCTCTGGAAACACCATATATTTT.

The chain is built from TRBV7-8 and TRBJ2-7, with 10 bases fitting TRBD1. Germline lookup yields CDR1 SGHVS and CDR2 FQNEAQ. Trimming took 4 bases from V and 0 from J; bases not matched to a gene: 6. This CDR3 has 16 residues. The CDR3 coding sequence is TGTGCCAGCAGCTCTCCGGGACAGGGGAGCTCCTACGAGCAGTACTTC. Translation gives CASSSPGQGSSYEQYF.

V gene TRBV25-1 combines with J gene TRBJ1-1; unclear D gene. Looked up from germline, CDR1 is MGHDK and CDR2 is SYGVNS. This CDR3 is built from 11 residues. V was pared by 6 bases and J by 4 bases, with 6 bases between. This chain's CDR3 is CASRVSTEAFF. The CDR3 DNA follows: TGTGCCAGCAGAGTGAGCACTGAAGCTTTCTTT.

Here the CDR3 DNA reads TGTGCCAGCAGCCGAGAACCTCCGGGACAGACTTACAATGAGCAGTTCTTC. Encoded protein: CASSREPPGQTYNEQFF. The genes are TRBV4-2 and TRBJ2-1; TRBD1 matches 7 bases. Germline values: CDR1 LGHNA, CDR2 YNFKEQ. J lost 4 bases, V lost 4 bases, and 13 bases had no gene match. The CDR3 contains 17 residues.

This chain joins TRBV19 and TRBJ1-2; D gene ambiguous. This CDR3 is 11 amino acids long. V was trimmed by 2 bases and J by 2 bases, leaving 0 bases between them. Germline V lookup: CDR1 LNHDA, CDR2 SQIVND (reference sequence). CDR3 nucleotides: TGTGCCAGTAGTATAAACTATGGCTACACCTTC. Amino acids: CASSINYGYTF. Filled out from reference TRBV19 and TRBJ1-2, the complete variable domain reads DGGITQSPKYLFRKEGQNVTLSCEQNLNHDAMYWYRQDPGQGLRLIYYSQIVNDFQKGDIAEGYSVSREKKESFPLTVTSAQKNPTAFYLCASSINYGYTFGSGTRLTVV.

As regards this clone: Within the sample, other DNA sequences also encode this same CDR3. V and J are TRBV30 and TRBJ1-5; D perhaps matches TRBD1 (5 bases). V shed 0 bases and J shed 5 bases, with 8 bases lying between them. The germline CDR1 and CDR2 sequences are GTSNPN and SVGIG (reference sequence). The CDR3 covers 13 residues. The CDR3 loop reads CAWSVGEDQPQHF. In DNA form, the CDR3 reads TGTGCCTGGAGTGTAGGGGAAGATCAGCCCCAGCATTTT.

The chain carries TRBV6-1 and TRBJ1-6, with D perhaps TRBD1 (5 bases). The CDR3 runs 13 residues. V dropped 2 bases and J dropped 6 bases, with 5 bases sitting between them. Germline V gives CDR1 MNHNS, CDR2 SASEGT. CDR3 protein: CASSERGNSPLHF. The CDR3, as DNA: TGTGCCAGCAGTGAAAGGGGTAATTCACCCCTCCACTTT.

The chain is built from TRBV4-1 and TRBJ2-4; no reliable D call. The length of the CDR3 is 15 residues. Germline CDR1 is MGHRA and CDR2 is YSYEKL. V lost 1 base to trimming and J lost 4 bases, with 11 bases between them. The CDR3 loop is CASSQGGLEKNIQYF. The CDR3 DNA reads TGCGCCAGCAGCCAAGGAGGCCTTGAAAAAAACATTCAGTACTTC.

The genes are TRBV19 and TRBJ2-7, with TRBD1 matching over 7 bases. The length of the CDR3 is 13 residues. J lost 5 bases, V lost 2 bases, and 3 bases had no gene match. Germline V gives CDR1 LNHDA, CDR2 SQIVND (reference sequence). Here the CDR3 DNA reads TGTGCCAGTAGTATAATTACAGGGGACGAGCAGTACTTC. It yields the protein CASSIITGDEQYF.

This clone showed up just once. The genes are TRBV4-1 and TRBJ2-7, with TRBD2 matching over 7 bases. Germline CDR1 reads MGHRA; CDR2 reads YSYEKL. The V and J ends lost 0 bases and 4 bases, in that order; junction bases with no gene match: 12. The CDR3 totals 17 residues. The CDR3 DNA reads TGCGCCAGCAGCCAAGATATGTCTAGCGGAACTATGTACGAGCAGTACTTC. Amino acid sequence: CASSQDMSSGTMYEQYF.

In the case of this clone: An end of the junction differs from the germline gene, which may be a read error. The J gene is TRBJ1-1, the V gene TRBV5-1; D might be TRBD1 (6 bases). Germline V gene lookup returns CDR1 SGHRS and CDR2 YFSETQ. This CDR3 comprises 13 residues. CDR3 coding DNA: TGCGCCAGTGTCGAGGAAGGGGGGTCTGAGGCTTTCTTT. Translated: CASVEEGGSEAFF.

This chain uses TRBV5-1 with TRBJ1-5, with D possibly matching TRBD1 (5 bases). CDR3 length: 13 residues. V was cut by 4 bases and J by 8 bases, with 13 bases left in between. Germline assignment: CDR1 SGHRS and CDR2 YFSETQ. CDR3 in amino acids: CASSLGRGEPQHF. The DNA of the CDR3 is TGCGCCAGCAGCCTCGGGAGGGGAGAGCCCCAGCATTTT.